Listed below are T cell receptor beta chains from one sample, sequenced in a study of shared clonotypes between healthy human individuals. Profiling relied on immunoSEQ multiplex PCR, and the TCRdb table lists in-frame clones only, not all of them. The sample comprises around 530,000 clones, 70% to 80% of which are singletons, and around 13% rests with the top ten. The sample taken for sequencing was PBMCs. Source of these receptors: a woman between 35 and 50 years old in good health. Some clones in this sample may be carry-over from other donors' samples. CDR3s leave out the opening cysteine and the closing phenylalanine or tryptophan. Each record gives: V gene, CDR3 length, CDR3 protein.

TRBV27	10	ASSFPSYEQY
TRBV2	13	ASRGDRGSTDTQY
TRBV6-1	13	ASSYVAGGLYEQY
TRBV18	14	ASSPPPGVGQETQY
TRBV7-4	13	ASSHLAGRNEKLF
TRBV7-3	13	ASSPTGPQGETQY
TRBV5-3	12	ASSLGQWKGEQY
TRBV6-1	14	ASSVGVGGLDTEAF
TRBV18	13	ASSPRTVRYGGYT
TRBV2	11	ASSVAGSDTQY
TRBV2	13	ASSPDGDFNYGYT
TRBV4-1	14	ASSLTDFSSYNEQF
TRBV13	13	ASSSREGSTDTQY
TRBV4-1	12	ASSLDRGEATQY
TRBV10-3	12	AISDTTVNTEAF
TRBV30	11	ASAVASTDTQY
TRBV18	14	ASSPPGTVAQETQY
TRBV30	16	AWSGGSVDRATNEKLF
TRBV7-7	12	ASSPPPSTDTQY
TRBV28	12	TSSPPRKGTEQY
TRBV4-2	16	ASSQEPLVAGWSGELF
TRBV5-1	14	ASSSGLAGVTGELF
TRBV5-1	11	ASSPPVTDTQY
TRBV9	12	ASSVVGQYTEAF
TRBV9	12	ASSAPLRPAEAF
TRBV28	12	ASIRGGRTGELF
TRBV5-4	11	ASTPGARDTQY
TRBV6-9	14	ASSYRGKGAFDEQF
TRBV28	10	ASSSADTEAF
TRBV12-5	15	ASGSTDRKESSYEQY
TRBV4-1	14	ASSHGLAGTSGTQY
TRBV2	13	ASSDRSPSTDTQY
TRBV30	12	AWSGGSTNEKLF
TRBV29-1	11	SVAAGGSYEQY
TRBV6-1	13	ATLSGQGFHSPLH
TRBV19	13	ASSSVPRTNTEAF
TRBV15	13	ATSNNKGLRGGYT
TRBV6-6	12	ASSQTASGNTIY
TRBV7-7	15	ASSLFSSGSRGETQY